This TCR beta chain is drawn from a study of T cells in localized non-small cell lung cancer. A note on this clone: Its antigen is unidentified.

Study-wide results and limits: When the top 100 tumor clones were examined, a median about 60 of them also appeared in the adjacent lung, which was paired and uninvolved.

Assay used: immunoSEQ multiplex PCR; TCRdb lists only in-frame clones, some missing. The data contain more than 20,000 clones, around nine tenths of them singletons. With V trimmed by 2 bases and J by 6 bases, 7 bases remained unmatched. The V gene's germline CDR1 is MGHRA and CDR2 YSYEKL. This CDR3 has 17 amino acids. The sequencing used peripheral blood, collected before any cancer treatment. The V call is TRBV4-1, the J call TRBJ2-3; 14 nucleotides align to TRBD2. This clonotype was sampled from a male donor aged 60 or older with stage I squamous cell lung carcinoma. The CDR3 nucleotides read TGCGCCAGCAGCCAACAAGGACTAGCGGGGGGCAAGGATACGCAGTATTTT. Its translation: CASSQQGLAGGKDTQYF.